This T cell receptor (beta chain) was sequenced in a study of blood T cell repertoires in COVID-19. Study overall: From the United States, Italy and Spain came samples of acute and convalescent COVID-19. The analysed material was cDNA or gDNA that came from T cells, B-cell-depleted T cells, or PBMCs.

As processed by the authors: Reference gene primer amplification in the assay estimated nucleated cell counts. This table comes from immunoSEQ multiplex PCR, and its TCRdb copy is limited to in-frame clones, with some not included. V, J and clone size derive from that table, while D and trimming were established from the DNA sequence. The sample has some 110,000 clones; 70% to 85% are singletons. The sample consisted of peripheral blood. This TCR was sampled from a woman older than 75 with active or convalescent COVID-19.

The DNA of the CDR3 is TGTGCCAGCAGTTCCTACAGGGGGGGCGAGTATGGCTACACCTTC. This gives the protein CASSSYRGGEYGYTF. The V gene is TRBV6-5, the J gene TRBJ1-2; 8 bases agree with TRBD1. This CDR3 has 15 residues. Trimming at V came to 4 bases and at J to 5 bases, leaving 9 bases not matched to a gene. The germline gives CDR1 MNHEY, CDR2 SVGAGI.